Sequencing of this T cell receptor (beta chain) was carried out in a study of cytomegalovirus exposure and HLA in healthy donors. Study-level findings and limits: Presence/absence analyses took donor sequencing depth as roughly uniform. In a later analysis, common viral pathogens appeared linked to several of the most significant clusters.

About this clone itself: What it binds is unknown.

Germline CDR1 and CDR2: SEHNR and FQNEAQ (reference sequence). V lost 1 base and J lost 14, with 6 bases in between. The length of the CDR3 is 11 residues. The primer mix had 60 Vbeta and 13 Jbeta primers. The table came from immunoSEQ multiplex PCR; TCRdb's copy has only in-frame clones and leaves some out. The table records under 95,000 clones, roughly 80% of them present only once. This receptor was identified in a boy aged 5-17 years in good health and CMV-seronegative. The V call is TRBV7-9, the J call TRBJ1-6; D gene ambiguous. The sequencing input was PBMCs. Here the CDR3 reads CASSLGEALHF. The CDR3 region has the DNA TGTGCCAGCAGCTTAGGAGAGGCCCTCCACTTT.